The 17 T cell receptor beta chains below were found in one sample sequenced in a study of shared T cell receptors in the human thymus listed by TCRdb under 2021. The method was the immunoSEQ multiplex PCR assay. Entries here come from immuneACCESS through TCRdb and include only in-frame sequences with V and J called. Some clones fail to appear in such tables; in the studies checked, an unresolved V gene covers under half of the shortfall, and the cause of the remainder is unknown. The sample table records 630,000 or so clones; around 87% of these occur just once. The ten largest clonotypes hold 0.009% to 0.0095% of the sample. This sample also appeared in a second study, on human thymus T cells.

Sequences were obtained from thymocytes. The receptors shown here come from a boy less than two years old with a congenital heart defect. Donor details come from another sample of the same person, matched by shared clones.

V is TRBV2 and J is TRBJ1-4; TRBD1 might be the D (5 bases). The germline V and J ends were trimmed by 2 bases and 0 bases, with 16 bases remaining between them. CDR1 and CDR2 (germline): SNHLY, FYNNEI. This CDR3 is built from 18 residues. CDR3 sequence reads: CASSEFADTLATNEKLFF. In DNA, the CDR3 is TGTGCCAGCAGTGAATTTGCGGACACCCTTGCAACTAATGAAAAACTGTTTTTT.

This chain connects TRBV7-8 to TRBJ1-1; no definite D call. The V end lost 4 bases, the J end lost 7 bases, and 10 bases lay between the germline ends. The CDR3 covers 12 residues. Looked up from germline, CDR1 is SGHVS and CDR2 is FQNEAQ. CDR3 sequence: CASSCEGDEAFF. The CDR3, as DNA: TGTGCCAGCAGCTGCGAGGGCGATGAAGCTTTCTTT.

This sequence joins TRBV6-5 and TRBJ2-7, with TRBD1 matching over 10 bases. V lost 10 bases to trimming and J lost 4 bases; unmatched junction nucleotides: 7. CDR3 length: 13 residues. The germline CDR1 and CDR2 sequences are MNHEY and SVGAGI. CDR3 nucleotide sequence: TGTGCCACGTCCCTGGGACAGGGGTACGAGCAGTACTTC. This translates into CATSLGQGYEQYF.

The gene calls are TRBV15 and TRBJ2-7, with 7 bases lining up with TRBD2. The germline CDR1 and CDR2 sequences are LNHNV and YYDKDF (reference sequence). The CDR3 runs 19 residues. Trimming took 0 bases from V and 5 from J; bases not matched to a gene: 19. CDR3 bases: TGTGCCACCAGCAGAGATTTGTCTCCCTGTATGGCGGGGGACCACGAGCAGTACTTC. This translates into CATSRDLSPCMAGDHEQYF.

Here the CDR3 DNA reads TGCGCCAGCAGCCAAAAGGGACACCTCTACGAGCAGTACTTC. It codes for CASSQKGHLYEQYF. The chain is built from TRBV4-1 and TRBJ2-7; D may be TRBD1 (6 bases). V dropped 2 bases and J dropped 3 bases, with 11 bases sitting between them. This CDR3 contains 14 residues. Germline lookup yields CDR1 MGHRA and CDR2 YSYEKL.

This clone was seen only a few times. The V gene is TRBV28, the J gene TRBJ2-3; 10 bases match TRBD2. V lost 6 bases, J lost 2 bases, and 11 bases stayed unmatched. There are 17 residues in the CDR3. CDR1 is MDHEN, CDR2 SYDVKM, per germline. The CDR3 loop is CASSHGASGGYTDTQYF. DNA for the CDR3: TGTGCCAGCAGCCATGGGGCTAGCGGGGGATACACAGATACGCAGTATTTT.

The chain employs TRBV7-9 and TRBJ2-7, with 7 positions matching TRBD1. J lost 4 bases, V lost 3 bases, and 9 bases had no gene match. The germline gives CDR1 SEHNR, CDR2 FQNEAQ (reference sequence). The CDR3 has 15 residues. CDR3 in DNA: TGTGCCAGCAGCTTGATAGGGACAGCGGAATACGAGCAGTACTTC. Its protein product is CASSLIGTAEYEQYF. Looking up the rest from reference TRBV7-9 and TRBJ2-7 gives the full variable domain: DTGVSQNPRHKITKRGQNVTFRCDPISEHNRLYWYRQTLGQGPEFLTYFQNEAQLEKSRLLSDRFSAERPKGSFSTLEIQRTEQGDSAMYLCASSLIGTAEYEQYFGPGTRLTVT.

This sequence joins TRBV28 and TRBJ2-7; 13 bases line up with TRBD2. The V gene end was trimmed by 3 bases and the J gene end by 5 bases; junction bases not matched to a gene: 22. CDR1 and CDR2 (germline): MDHEN, SYDVKM. This CDR3 region has 21 residues. The CDR3 nucleotides are TGTGCCAGCAGTTTTTGGTTCGGGAGACTAGCGGGAGGACCTCCCGGCCACGAGCAGTACTTC. Protein: CASSFWFGRLAGGPPGHEQYF.

The rearrangement uses TRBV9 and TRBJ2-7; maybe TRBD1 (5 bases). The germline V and J ends were trimmed by 0 bases and 3 bases, with 10 bases remaining between them. The CDR3 is 14 residues long. Germline loops: CDR1 SGDLS, CDR2 YYNGEE. CDR3 sequence: CASSVGPQGYEQYF. CDR3 nucleotide sequence: TGTGCCAGCAGCGTAGGTCCCCAGGGCTACGAGCAGTACTTC.

J is TRBJ2-1 and V is TRBV29-1, with 11 bases fitting TRBD2. The CDR3 length is 17 residues. V dropped 6 bases and J dropped 4; count of bases not matched to a gene: 14. Germline V gene data show CDR1 as SQVTM and CDR2 as ANQGSEA. The CDR3 loop is CSVGGGTSGREYNEQFF. The DNA for the CDR3 is TGCAGCGTGGGGGGGGGTACTAGCGGGAGAGAGTACAATGAGCAGTTCTTC.

J is TRBJ1-5 and V is TRBV19; unclear D gene. CDR1 is LNHDA, CDR2 SQIVND, per germline (reference sequence). V was shortened by 3 bases and J by 2 bases, with 11 bases between the two germline ends. The CDR3 contains 15 residues. The chain's CDR3 is CASSIKDGGNQPQHF. CDR3 sequence (DNA): TGTGCCAGTAGTATCAAAGACGGGGGCAATCAGCCCCAGCATTTT.

This clone appeared a single time. CDR3: CASSRVGDEQYF. The CDR3 DNA reads TGTGCCAGCAGCCGAGTGGGCGACGAGCAGTACTTC. The chain couples TRBV7-8 to TRBJ2-7; D unclear. Germline CDR1 reads SGHVS; CDR2 reads FQNEAQ. The CDR3 sequence is 12 residues long. V was cut by 5 bases and J by 5 bases, with 10 bases left in between.

DNA of the CDR3: TGTGCCAGCTCACCAGAATTTCTCGGGACAGGAAAGAACGGGGCCAAAAACATTCAGTACTTC. Its translation: CASSPEFLGTGKNGAKNIQYF. The J gene is TRBJ2-4, the V gene TRBV18, with 8 bases aligning to TRBD1. The germline V gene has CDR1 KGHSH and CDR2 LQKENI. The CDR3 sequence is 21 residues long. V lost 2 bases to trimming and J lost 1 base; unmatched junction nucleotides: 19.

The chain uses TRBV11-2 and TRBJ2-7; 8 bases map to TRBD1. After removal of 6 bases from V and 6 bases from J, the junction contained 13 bases not matched to a gene. CDR3 length equals 15 residues. Per the germline V gene, CDR1 is SGHAT and CDR2 is FQNNGV. This chain's CDR3 is CASRHRDRQVGEQYF. The CDR3 region has the DNA TGTGCCAGCAGACACAGGGACAGGCAGGTGGGCGAGCAGTACTTC.

This sequence joins TRBV7-8 and TRBJ1-2; TRBD1 aligns across 9 bases. CDR3 length: 16 amino acids. V lost 5 bases to trimming and J lost 1 base; unmatched junction nucleotides: 8. Germline assignment: CDR1 SGHVS and CDR2 FQNEAQ. The CDR3 DNA reads TGTGCCAGCAGCCCGGGACAGGGAAAGGATAACTATGGCTACACCTTC. Residues: CASSPGQGKDNYGYTF.

This clone has a single count. DNA of the CDR3: TGTGCCAGCAGATTTTGGGGGGGGCAGTACTTC. The encoded protein is CASRFWGGQYF. The V and J genes are TRBV7-2 and TRBJ2-7; 7 nucleotides agree with TRBD2. Germline-derived CDR1 and CDR2 are SGHTA and FQGNSA. The CDR3 runs 11 residues. V dropped 6 bases and J dropped 9; count of bases not matched to a gene: 5.

The gene calls are TRBV5-1 and TRBJ2-3; 13 nucleotides match TRBD2. This CDR3 has 19 amino acids. Germline trimming cut 0 bases from V and 3 bases from J; bases unmatched to any gene: 10. The germline CDR1 and CDR2 sequences are SGHRS and YFSETQ. This CDR3 reads CASSLAGTSGVPDTDTQYF. The CDR3 coding sequence is TGCGCCAGCAGCTTGGCCGGGACTAGCGGGGTCCCCGATACAGATACGCAGTATTTT.